A selection of T cell receptor beta chains follows, all from one sample in a study of somatic mutations in cytotoxic T cells in rheumatoid arthritis. Only in-frame clones appear in the TCRdb table, and some are missing; sequencing was by immunoSEQ multiplex PCR. Of about 36,000 clones in the sample, roughly four fifths are singletons; the top ten hold roughly 3.4%. The sample taken for sequencing was CD8+ T cells sorted from blood. Every receptor here comes from a man aged 40-49 years in good health. CDR3s leave out the opening cysteine and the closing phenylalanine or tryptophan. Each record gives: V gene, clone size, CDR3 length, J gene, CDR3 protein. Some rows have no size entry. The others give once, few or many, or a class for an expanded clone.

TRBV4-1	.	14	TRBJ2-7	ASSQDWQGYVYEQY
TRBV28	.	12	TRBJ1-1	ASSLGQLNTEAF
TRBV18	.	9	TRBJ2-3	ASSPTDTQY
TRBV9	.	15	TRBJ2-2	ASSSGLLAGDTGELF
TRBV2	once	18	TRBJ2-3	ASRKTGLAGGKGGLDTQY
TRBV7-9	.	12	TRBJ2-1	ASSFASSYNEQF
TRBV30	.	13	TRBJ2-3	AWSVVSARTDTQY
TRBV4-1	.	14	TRBJ2-7	ASSQTLAGGGYEQY
TRBV7-8	.	13	TRBJ2-7	ASSPTLGEMREQY
TRBV28	.	12	TRBJ1-1	ASSPQGAYTEAF
TRBV5-4	.	13	TRBJ2-2	ASTQLQGVTGELF